This T cell receptor beta chain was sequenced in a study of T cell responses to AZD1222 COVID-19 vaccine. The length of the CDR3 is 14 residues. CDR1 is SGHRS, CDR2 YFSETQ, per germline. Trimming left V 4 bases short and J 0 bases short, with 10 bases between. On this clone: Other DNA sequences from this sample encode an identical CDR3 as well.

Method: immunoSEQ multiplex PCR; TCRdb's copy keeps in-frame clones and lacks some. The sample carries about 150,000 clones, roughly 91% recorded once. The sequences come from peripheral blood, collected 28 days after the second AZD1222 dose. This receptor was taken from an adult who received the AZD1222 COVID-19 vaccine. The gene calls are TRBV5-1 and TRBJ1-1; perhaps TRBD1 as D (5 bases). Written as DNA, the CDR3 is TGCGCCAGCAGCAGCACAGGCCTGAACACTGAAGCTTTCTTT. It encodes CASSSTGLNTEAFF.